This is a list of T cell receptor beta chains from one sample in a study of blood T cell repertoires in COVID-19. Measured with immunoSEQ multiplex PCR; TCRdb has only the in-frame clones, and not every one. The sample has about 200,000 clones, around nine tenths seen once. Input material: peripheral blood. These receptors came from a middle-aged woman who had recovered from COVID-19. CDR3s include the opening cysteine and the closing phenylalanine or tryptophan. A D gene is named only where the DNA matches it firmly. Some rows have no size entry. The others give once, few or many, or a class for an expanded clone.

NA	NA	TRBV24-1	TRBJ2-1	TGTGCCACCAGTTCATCAGGAGGCTATAGGCTGGGCTACAATGAGCAGTTCTTC	CATSSSGGYRLGYNEQFF
NA	TRBD1	TRBV6-5	TRBJ1-1	TGTGCCAGCATCCCGACAGGGGGCTGGACTGAAGCTTTCTTT	CASIPTGGWTEAFF
NA	TRBD2	TRBV5-4	TRBJ2-4	TGTGCCAGCAGCTTGGGCGGACTAGCGGGACAGTCTACCAAAAACATTCAGTACTTC	CASSLGGLAGQSTKNIQYF
NA	NA	TRBV4-3	TRBJ1-1	TGCGCCAGCAGCCAAGTCTTCGGTACTGAAGCTTTCTTT	CASSQVFGTEAFF
NA	TRBD2	TRBV5-1	TRBJ2-3	TGCGCCAGCAGCTTGGTCGGGAGGCCAGATACGCAGTATTTT	CASSLVGRPDTQYF
NA	TRBD1	TRBV5-1	TRBJ1-5	TGCGCCAGCAGCCTGACAGGGTTGAGCAATCAGCCCCAGCATTTT	CASSLTGLSNQPQHF
NA	TRBD1	TRBV5-1	TRBJ1-4	TGCGCCAGCAGCTTGGGGGACAGGGGGGCAAGTGAAAAACTGTTTTTT	CASSLGDRGASEKLFF
NA	TRBD1	TRBV30	TRBJ2-7	TGTGCCTGGAGTGTACCCGGGACAGGGAGGTTGTACGAGCAGTACTTC	CAWSVPGTGRLYEQYF
few	TRBD2	TRBV18	TRBJ2-1	TGTGCCAGCTCACGGGTAGCGGGATACAATGAGCAGTTCTTC	CASSRVAGYNEQFF
NA	NA	TRBV3-1/TRBV3-2	TRBJ1-6	TGTGCCAGCAGCCAAGATCTCACGGGGGGGAATTCACCCCTCCACTTT	CASSQDLTGGNSPLHF
NA	TRBD1	TRBV7-9	TRBJ2-3	TGTGCCAGCAGCCACTCCGGGACAGGGCAAGATACGCAGTATTTT	CASSHSGTGQDTQYF
NA	TRBD2	TRBV7-9	TRBJ2-1	TGTGCCAGCAGCTTGACTAGCGGGAGCGATGAGCAGTTCTTC	CASSLTSGSDEQFF
NA	NA	TRBV5-1	TRBJ1-1	TGCGCCAGCAGCATCAGGGACACTGAAGCTTTCTTT	CASSIRDTEAFF
NA	NA	TRBV6-2/TRBV6-3	TRBJ2-3	TGTGCCAGCAGTCAAGCGCGGAGTTCGGCGCAGTATTTT	CASSQARSSAQYF
NA	NA	TRBV20-1	TRBJ2-7	TGCAGTGCTAGTGATCCAGTTCTGGTCGAGCAGTACTTC	CSASDPVLVEQYF
NA	NA	TRBV18	TRBJ2-2	TGTGCCAGCTCCCCAGGGAGGCTTACCGGGGAGCTGTTTTTT	CASSPGRLTGELFF
NA	TRBD1	TRBV6-2/TRBV6-3	TRBJ2-7	TGTGCCAGCAGTTCGGGTCCGGGACAGATCCACGAGCAGTACTTC	CASSSGPGQIHEQYF
NA	TRBD1	TRBV5-6	TRBJ2-7	TGTGCCAGCAGCCACGATAGGGACAGCGGTCTTTTGTGGGAGCAGTACTTC	CASSHDRDSGLLWEQYF
few	NA	TRBV6-2/TRBV6-3	TRBJ1-5	TGTGCCAGCAGTTTCGCGGCTTATAGCAATCAGCCCCAGCATTTT	CASSFAAYSNQPQHF
NA	TRBD1	TRBV18	TRBJ2-3	TGTGCCAGCTCACCGGGACAGGGGGCTGGAGATACGCAGTATTTT	CASSPGQGAGDTQYF
few	NA	TRBV5-5	TRBJ1-2	TGTGCCAGCAGCTTGGCCGTAGACTATGGCTACACCTTC	CASSLAVDYGYTF
NA	NA	TRBV18	TRBJ2-5	TGTGCCAGCTCACCACGGAACAGGGAGAGAGAGACCCAGTACTTC	CASSPRNRERETQYF
once	TRBD1	TRBV28	TRBJ1-1	TGTGCCAGCAGTACATCCGGGACAGGTTACACTGAAGCTTTCTTT	CASSTSGTGYTEAFF
NA	NA	TRBV27	TRBJ2-3	TGTGCCAGCAGTATCAGAGAGCGCGCAGATACGCAGTATTTT	CASSIRERADTQYF
NA	TRBD1	TRBV5-4	TRBJ2-7	TGTGCCAGCAGCCCTGACAGGGTCGAGCAGTACTTC	CASSPDRVEQYF
NA	TRBD1	TRBV3-1/TRBV3-2	TRBJ2-2	TGTGCCAGCAGCCGGGACAGGGGGAGAAACACCGGGGAGCTGTTTTTT	CASSRDRGRNTGELFF
NA	NA	TRBV12-3/TRBV12-4	TRBJ1-1	TGTGCCAGCAGCCGAAGGGGGGGCACTGAAGCTTTCTTT	CASSRRGGTEAFF
NA	NA	TRBV7-9	TRBJ2-5	TGTGCCAGCAGCCCGCCGGAGAGTGACAGGACTAGGACCCAGTACTTC	CASSPPESDRTRTQYF
NA	NA	TRBV5-6	TRBJ1-4	TGTGCCAGCAGCCTCCATACAGGAAACAACGAAAAACTGTTTTTT	CASSLHTGNNEKLFF
once	NA	TRBV27	TRBJ2-7	TGTGCCAGCAGTTTAGGGAGACCTCCAGGGGTCTACGAGCAGTACTTC	CASSLGRPPGVYEQYF
few	NA	TRBV5-1	TRBJ2-2	TGCGCCAGCGCCAACAGGCTTTCGAACACCGGGGAGCTGTTTTTT	CASANRLSNTGELFF
NA	TRBD1	TRBV2	TRBJ1-5	TGTGCCAGCAGTGAAGGACAGGGATGGAATCAGCCCCAGCATTTT	CASSEGQGWNQPQHF
NA	NA	TRBV19	TRBJ2-2	TGTGCCAGTAGTAGGGGGGCGAACACCGGGGAGCTGTTTTTT	CASSRGANTGELFF
NA	TRBD2	TRBV7-2	TRBJ2-7	TGTGCCAGCAGCTTAGTATCCCTAGCGGGACGTTGGCGCGAGCAGTACTTC	CASSLVSLAGRWREQYF
NA	NA	TRBV30	TRBJ2-1	TGTGCCTGGAGGAGATACAATGAGCAGTTCTTC	CAWRRYNEQFF
NA	TRBD1	TRBV5-5	TRBJ1-2	TGTGCCAGCAGCTTGGATGGGACAGCCGGCTATGGCTACACCTTC	CASSLDGTAGYGYTF
NA	TRBD1	TRBV30	TRBJ1-2	TGTGCCTGGAGTGTATGGCTGGGACAGGGGGCGCTAGGTGGCTACACCTTC	CAWSVWLGQGALGGYTF
NA	TRBD1	TRBV3-1/TRBV3-2	TRBJ2-5	TGTGCCAGCAGCTCCCGGACAGGGGTCCAAGAGACCCAGTACTTC	CASSSRTGVQETQYF
NA	NA	TRBV27	TRBJ1-4	TGTGCCAGCAGGAGGCCCGGTGAAAAACTGTTTTTT	CASRRPGEKLFF
NA	NA	TRBV7-9	TRBJ1-5	TGTGCCAGCAGCTTAGACTTGGGCAATCAGCCCCAGCATTTT	CASSLDLGNQPQHF
NA	TRBD1	TRBV19	TRBJ1-2	TGTGCCAGTAGTATCCTCTGGACAGGGGCTGGCTACACCTTC	CASSILWTGAGYTF
NA	TRBD2	TRBV9	TRBJ2-1	TGTGCCAGCAGCGTAGATCAGGGACTAGCGGTTTACAATGAGCAGTTCTTC	CASSVDQGLAVYNEQFF
NA	TRBD1	TRBV27	TRBJ2-3	TGTGCCAGCATCTTGACAGGGGCGGAAGATACGCAGTATTTT	CASILTGAEDTQYF
NA	NA	TRBV4-1	TRBJ2-7	TGCGCCAGCAGCCAAGGGGCCCCCCTGTCCGAGCAGTACTTC	CASSQGAPLSEQYF
NA	TRBD1	TRBV6-5	TRBJ2-2	TGTGCCAGCAGGACGACAGGGTTGGCCGGGGAGCTGTTTTTT	CASRTTGLAGELFF
NA	NA	TRBV6-6	TRBJ2-7	TGTGCCACCTCAACTTTCGACGGAGACTCCTACGAGCAGTACTTC	CATSTFDGDSYEQYF
NA	TRBD1	TRBV2	TRBJ2-2	TGTGCCAGCAGTGGGACAGGGGGCCGGACCGGGGAGCTGTTTTTT	CASSGTGGRTGELFF
NA	NA	TRBV28	TRBJ1-2	TGTGCCAGCAGTTTAGTCTCCAGGGAAGGATATGGCTACACCTTC	CASSLVSREGYGYTF
NA	TRBD2	TRBV11-3	TRBJ2-3	TGTGCCAGCAGCCTAGGACTAGGGAGAGATACGCAGTATTTT	CASSLGLGRDTQYF
NA	TRBD2	TRBV4-3	TRBJ2-1	TGCGCCAGCAGCCAAGACAGCGGGAGTGCCAATGAGCAGTTCTTC	CASSQDSGSANEQFF
NA	TRBD2	TRBV7-3	TRBJ2-2	TGTGCCAGCAGCTTAAGGGCTAGCGGAGGAGGCACCGGGGAGCTGTTTTTT	CASSLRASGGGTGELFF
NA	TRBD1	TRBV2	TRBJ1-3	TGTGCCAGCAGTGAGGACAGGAGCTCTGGAAACACCATATATTTT	CASSEDRSSGNTIYF
NA	TRBD2	TRBV7-9	TRBJ2-1	TGTGCCAGCAGCTTGGCGGGAGAGGAGCAGTTCTTC	CASSLAGEEQFF
NA	NA	TRBV5-1	TRBJ2-3	TGCGCCAGCAGCTTGTTTACAGAGAGTTTAACTAGCACAGATACGCAGTATTTT	CASSLFTESLTSTDTQYF
NA	NA	TRBV27	TRBJ1-4	TGTGCCAGCAGTTTATGGGGGGGGTCTAATGAAAAACTGTTTTTT	CASSLWGGSNEKLFF
NA	NA	TRBV10-3	TRBJ2-7	TGTGCCATCAGTGCTGGGACGCCGGGACAAGACGAGCAGTACTTC	CAISAGTPGQDEQYF
NA	NA	TRBV3-1/TRBV3-2	TRBJ1-1	TGTGCCAGCAGCTACGACATGAGTGAAGCTTTCTTT	CASSYDMSEAFF
NA	NA	TRBV5-1	TRBJ2-3	TGCGCCAGCAGGGCCCCCGGGGAGAGCACAGATACGCAGTATTTT	CASRAPGESTDTQYF